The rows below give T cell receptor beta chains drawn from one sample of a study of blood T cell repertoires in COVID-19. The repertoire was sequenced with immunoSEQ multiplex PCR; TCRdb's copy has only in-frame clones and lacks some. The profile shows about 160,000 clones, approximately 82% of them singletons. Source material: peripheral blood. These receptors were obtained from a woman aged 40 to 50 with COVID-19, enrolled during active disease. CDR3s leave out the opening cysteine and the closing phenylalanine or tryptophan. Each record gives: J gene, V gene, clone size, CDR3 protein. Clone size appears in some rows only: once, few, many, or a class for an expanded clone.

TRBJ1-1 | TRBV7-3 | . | ASSLGTAQNTEAF
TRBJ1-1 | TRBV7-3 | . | ASSLGQGWTEAF
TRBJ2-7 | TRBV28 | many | ASSNPAGRLHEQY
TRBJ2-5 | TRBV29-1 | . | SVPGGWETQY
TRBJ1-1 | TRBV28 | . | ASSQYRGMNTEAF
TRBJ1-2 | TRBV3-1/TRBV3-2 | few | ASSLGQSNYGYT
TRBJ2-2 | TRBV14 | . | ASSQEVRSGELF
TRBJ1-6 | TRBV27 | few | ASSTTGGVSPLH
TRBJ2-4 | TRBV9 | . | ASNFQGSGNIQY
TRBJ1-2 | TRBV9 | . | ASSERPWGGTGVGYT
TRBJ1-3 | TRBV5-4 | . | ASSSAGEQGFGNTIY
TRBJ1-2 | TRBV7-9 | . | ASSTGQGRDGYT
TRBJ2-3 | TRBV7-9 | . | ASSLFAGGPTDTQY
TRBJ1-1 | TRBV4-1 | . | ASSPHDRSGWTEAF
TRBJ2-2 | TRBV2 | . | ASKEDRNTGELF
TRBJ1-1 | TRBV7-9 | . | ASSQGQGTEAF
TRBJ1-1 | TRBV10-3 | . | AISESAGTEAF
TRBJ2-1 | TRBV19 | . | ASSSQGLSSYNEQF